This passage covers 9 T cell receptor beta chains from one sample sequenced in a study of PD-L1 blockade in urothelial cancer. As for time point: pretreatment peripheral blood. Libraries were prepared by immunoSEQ multiplex PCR; TCRdb keeps only in-frame clonotypes and omits some of them. The sample holds about 51,000 clones, 86% seen once. The sequenced sample was PBMCs, obtained around atezolizumab (anti-PD-L1) treatment. Every receptor here comes from a man aged 55 to 70 with urothelial cancer.

Worth noting for this clone: A junction boundary mismatches the germline segment, possibly from a read error. The CDR3 loop is CASSKAADRVSYEQYF. CDR3 in DNA: TGTGCCAGCAGTAAAGCGGCGGACAGGGTTTCCTACGAGCAGTACTTC. The V call is TRBV2, the J call TRBJ2-7; 8 positions agree with TRBD1. The CDR3 extends over 16 amino acids. Germline CDR1 reads SNHLY; CDR2 reads FYNNEI. Variable domain in full (rest from reference TRBV2 and TRBJ2-7): EPEVTQTPSHQVTQMGQEVILRCVPISNHLYFYWYRQILGQKVEFLVSFYNNEISEKSEIFDDQFSVERPDGSNFTLKIRSTKLEDSAMYFCASSKAADRVSYEQYFGPGTRLTVT.

This chain connects TRBV14 to TRBJ2-3, with 7 bases aligning to TRBD2. The CDR3 loop spans 16 amino acids. V lost 2 bases to trimming and J lost 7 bases; unmatched junction nucleotides: 12. Germline CDR1 reads SGHDN; CDR2 reads FVKESK. This CDR3 is CASSQYSGSSSYTQYF. The DNA of the CDR3 is TGTGCCAGCAGCCAATATAGCGGGTCCAGCAGTTATACGCAGTATTTT.

J is TRBJ2-7 and V is TRBV5-1; 11 bases are a match to TRBD2. Germline V CDR1 and CDR2: SGHRS, YFSETQ. The CDR3 length is 16 residues. Germline trimming cut 1 base from V and 6 bases from J; bases unmatched to any gene: 9. CDR3 amino acids: CASSLIGVAGGREQYF. In nucleotides, the CDR3 is TGCGCCAGCAGCTTGATTGGAGTAGCGGGAGGGCGCGAGCAGTACTTC.

V usage is TRBV11-3 and J usage is TRBJ2-5, with 8 bases aligning to TRBD1. V lost 6 bases, J lost 2 bases, and 8 bases stayed unmatched. This CDR3 comprises 15 residues. Germline values: CDR1 SGHNT, CDR2 YENEEA. The CDR3 region is CASSRTGNLQETQYF. The DNA for the CDR3 is TGTGCCAGCAGTCGGACAGGGAATTTACAAGAGACCCAGTACTTC.

This clone has only one observation. The J gene is TRBJ1-5, the V gene TRBV5-1, with D maybe TRBD1 (6 bases). Trimming cost V 4 bases and J 4 bases, with 12 bases left between them. Germline V gene lookup returns CDR1 SGHRS and CDR2 YFSETQ. The CDR3 loop spans 14 amino acids. Here the CDR3 DNA reads TGCGCCAGCAGCCCTACAGGGCCTAATCAGCCCCAGCATTTT. Residues: CASSPTGPNQPQHF.

V is TRBV5-6 and J is TRBJ2-5; D is ambiguous. In germline, CDR1 is SGHDT, CDR2 YYEEEE. This CDR3 contains 13 residues. V lost 3 bases and J lost 2, with 8 bases in between. This CDR3 reads CASSWYLQETQYF. In DNA, the CDR3 is TGTGCCAGCAGCTGGTACTTGCAAGAGACCCAGTACTTC. Full variable domain (rest looked up from reference TRBV5-6 and TRBJ2-5): DAGVTQSPTHLIKTRGQQVTLRCSPKSGHDTVSWYQQALGQGPQFIFQYYEEEERQRGNFPDRFSGHQFPNYSSELNVNALLLGDSALYLCASSWYLQETQYFGPGTRLLVL.

This chain joins TRBV5-6 and TRBJ1-2; 10 nucleotides agree with TRBD1. Germline CDR1 SGHDT, CDR2 YYEEEE. The CDR3 consists of 14 residues. V was clipped by 4 bases and J by 4 bases; unmatched bases: 4. This CDR3 is CASSAGQGIYGYTF. The CDR3 nucleotides read TGTGCCAGCAGCGCGGGACAGGGGATCTATGGCTACACCTTC.

The chain is built from TRBV27 and TRBJ2-1, with 10 bases lining up with TRBD2. Trimming took 4 bases from V and 6 from J; bases not matched to a gene: 3. The CDR3 contains 14 residues. In germline, CDR1 is MNHEY, CDR2 SMNVEV (reference sequence). The CDR3, as DNA: TGTGCCAGCAGTTCCTTAGCGGGAGGCAATGAGCAGTTCTTC. As protein: CASSSLAGGNEQFF.

The chain recombines TRBV19 with TRBJ1-3; D possibly corresponds to TRBD1 (5 bases). Germline V gene data show CDR1 as LNHDA and CDR2 as SQIVND (reference sequence). This CDR3 comprises 15 residues. Trimming pared 6 bases from V and 3 bases from J, leaving 15 bases between. The CDR3 bases are TGTGCCAGTAGGTCGGGGGAATCTGGTGGAAACACCATATATTTT. It is translated as CASRSGESGGNTIYF. Supplemented by reference TRBV19 and TRBJ1-3, the full variable domain reads DGGITQSPKYLFRKEGQNVTLSCEQNLNHDAMYWYRQDPGQGLRLIYYSQIVNDFQKGDIAEGYSVSREKKESFPLTVTSAQKNPTAFYLCASRSGESGGNTIYFGEGSWLTVV.